This T cell receptor (beta chain) comes out of a study of beta chain features in type 1 diabetes. Concerning this clone itself: What it recognizes is unknown.

The study reverse transcribed the entire isolated RNA, so it sequenced expressed TCRB transcripts. Generated by immunoSEQ multiplex PCR, the TCRdb table keeps only in-frame clones and is missing some. The sample has under 500,000 clones, approximately 28% seen once. Study results and limitations: PCR might favor shorter templates, equally in patients and controls. Shortening of TCRB CDR3s, moderate but significant, appeared in all four CD4+ subsets of Type 1 diabetes patients.

J was trimmed by 3 bases and V by 2 bases; bases with no gene match: 8. The CDR3 loop spans 16 amino acids. CDR1 is GTSNPN, CDR2 SVGIG, per germline (reference sequence). The receptor's source is a man between 18 and 35 years old in good health. The sequenced sample consisted of naive CD4+ T cells from blood. The chain carries TRBV30 and TRBJ2-2, with TRBD2 identical over 8 bases. In DNA form, the CDR3 reads TGTGCCTGGAGTAGAAGTAGCGGGGTCCACACCGGGGAGCTGTTTTTT. Translated: CAWSRSSGVHTGELFF. The whole variable domain, filled in from reference TRBV30 and TRBJ2-2, reads SQTIHQWPATLVQPVGSPLSLECTVEGTSNPNLYWYRQAAGRGLQLLFYSVGIGQISSEVPQNLSASRPQDRQFILSSKKLLLSDSGFYLCAWSRSSGVHTGELFFGEGSRLTVL.